Listed below are T cell receptor beta chains from one sample, sequenced in a study of response to subunit inactivated influenza vaccine. TCRdb re-derived calls from the RT-PCR reads in MiXCR, one entry per CDR3 protein. Of 450,000 to 500,000 distinct CDR3 sequences in the sample, approximately 9.9% are singletons; the top ten hold around 12%. The material sequenced was PBMCs from blood, taken roughly 47 days after vaccination. These receptors were taken from a man aged 50 to 59 who received an inactivated influenza vaccine. Both conserved end residues are part of each CDR3. Clone sizes are given selectively: once, few, many, or a class where the clone is expanded.

>TRBV7-9|TRBJ2-7|.
CASSLGLAGDSEQYF
>TRBV6-5|TRBJ1-1|.
CASSYSIRDHTEAFF
>TRBV7-2|TRBJ1-1|few
CASSLEGLRHTEAFF
>TRBV29-1|TRBJ1-4|.
CSVIVGSTVNEKLFF
>TRBV7-7|TRBJ2-1|many
CASSQNLDMNNEQFF
>TRBV20-1|TRBJ2-7|many
CSAPHSGPHPYEQYF
>TRBV10-2|TRBJ2-5|few
CASSESRIAGGFGETQYF
>TRBV13|TRBJ2-1|.
CASSPGLAVINEQFF
>TRBV10-2|TRBJ1-4|.
CASSGVSPNEKLFF
>TRBV28|TRBJ2-3|.
CASSLGHGWGADTQYF
>TRBV12-3/TRBV12-4|TRBJ2-1|many
CASKPREASEQFF
>TRBV5-1|TRBJ1-1|few
CASTPGQGWNTEAFF
>TRBV20-1|TRBJ2-7|.
CSARHRDRGSYEQYF
>TRBV6-1|TRBJ2-7|once
CASSASLRDTLYEQYF
>TRBV7-9|TRBJ1-1|.
CASSRTGLVSTEAFF
>TRBV5-1|TRBJ2-2|many
CASSLVATLTNTGELFF